What follows describes a single T cell receptor (beta chain). All glioblastoma patients lacked an isocitrate dehydrogenase mutation. TCRB CDR3 was amplified from 2 ug genomic DNA or less. TCRdb's table, derived via immunoSEQ multiplex PCR, lists solely in-frame clones and lacks some. The top ten hold more than 3% of the sample, which has about 87,000 clones, 80% to 90% seen once. The record originates from a study of glioma-infiltrating T cells after dendritic cell vaccination. About the study: Samples are from glioblastoma patients in Phase I and II dendritic cell vaccine trials.

V dropped 4 bases and J dropped 3 bases, with 15 bases sitting between them. The CDR3 spans 16 residues. Germline-derived CDR1 and CDR2 are KGHSH and LQKENI. The starting material was blood, obtained before dendritic cell vaccination. This chain uses TRBV18 with TRBJ1-4; tentative D call: TRBD1 (5 bases). The TCR was taken from a human donor with glioblastoma. The CDR3 coding sequence is TGTGCCAGCTCACTATCGTCGGGGGTTGCTAATGAAAAACTGTTTTTT. Residues: CASSLSSGVANEKLFF.